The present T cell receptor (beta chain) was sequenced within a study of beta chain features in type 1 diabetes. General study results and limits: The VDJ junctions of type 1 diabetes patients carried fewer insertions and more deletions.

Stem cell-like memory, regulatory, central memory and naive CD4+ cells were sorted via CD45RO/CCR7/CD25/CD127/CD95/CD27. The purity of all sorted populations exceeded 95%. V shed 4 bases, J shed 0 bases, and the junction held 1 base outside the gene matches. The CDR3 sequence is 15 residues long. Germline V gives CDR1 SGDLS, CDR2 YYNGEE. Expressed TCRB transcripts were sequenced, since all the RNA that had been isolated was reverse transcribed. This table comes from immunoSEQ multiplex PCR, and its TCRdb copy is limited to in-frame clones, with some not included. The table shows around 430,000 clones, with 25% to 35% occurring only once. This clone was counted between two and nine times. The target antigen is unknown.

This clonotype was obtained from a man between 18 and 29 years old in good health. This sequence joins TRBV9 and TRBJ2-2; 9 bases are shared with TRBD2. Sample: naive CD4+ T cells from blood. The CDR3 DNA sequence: TGTGCCAGCAGCAGACTAGCGGCGAACACCGGGGAGCTGTTTTTT. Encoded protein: CASSRLAANTGELFF.